This T cell receptor (beta chain) was profiled in a study of cytomegalovirus exposure and HLA in healthy donors. Note on this clone: Its antigen is not known.

Whole-study findings and limits: Most TCR sequences were seen very rarely across donors, but some public TCRs occurred in many. The study labeled more than 150 TCR beta chains cytomegalovirus-associated. The tendency of first-cohort TCR clusters to co-occur in the roughly 120 validation repertoires was identified by a subsequent analysis.

The data were produced by immunoSEQ multiplex PCR, yet TCRdb's version contains in-frame clones alone and is incomplete. Of a few hundred thousand clones listed, 86% are singletons. J was trimmed by 4 bases and V by 2 bases; bases with no gene match: 4. Germline V gene lookup returns CDR1 LNHDA and CDR2 SQIVND (reference sequence). The CDR3 sequence is 14 residues long. This sequence was found in a young woman in good health and CMV-seronegative. Source material: PBMCs. The genes are TRBV19 and TRBJ1-1; the match to TRBD1 covers 7 bases. The CDR3 DNA reads as TGTGCCAGTAGTATAAAGCAGGGGGGCACTGAAGCTTTCTTT. This translates into CASSIKQGGTEAFF.